The 3 T cell receptor beta chains presented below share a single source sample, sequenced in a study of a mutant IDH1 vaccine in newly diagnosed glioma. Sequencing was performed with immunoSEQ multiplex PCR; in TCRdb, only in-frame clones are kept and a portion is missing. Among roughly 68,000 clones, about four fifths were seen once, and the ten largest hold roughly 8%. Regarding time point: baseline, week 1 (first vaccination visit). The sample's treatment: pre-vaccination baseline after standard-of-care therapy. Sequencing was performed on PBMCs, taken from a glioma patient treated with radiotherapy, temozolomide or both. These receptors were taken from a man aged 45-65 years with glioma.

This clone has a single count. This chain uses TRBV13 with TRBJ2-2, with D perhaps TRBD2 (6 bases). The germline CDR1 and CDR2 sequences are PRHDT and FYEKMQ (reference sequence). The CDR3 loop spans 14 amino acids. Trimming stripped 6 bases from V and 0 bases from J, with 8 bases between. The chain's CDR3 is CASRTGANTGELFF. DNA for the CDR3: TGTGCCAGCAGGACGGGGGCGAACACCGGGGAGCTGTTTTTT. Using reference TRBV13 and TRBJ2-2 for the parts outside the CDR3, the full variable domain is AAGVIQSPRHLIKEKRETATLKCYPIPRHDTVYWYQQGPGQDPQFLISFYEKMQSDKGSIPDRFSAQQFSDYHSELNMSSLELGDSALYFCASRTGANTGELFFGEGSRLTVL.

The genes are TRBV5-5 and TRBJ2-2; 7 positions agree with TRBD1. Germline CDR1 reads SGHKS; CDR2 reads YYEKEE (reference sequence). V was clipped by 4 bases and J by 2 bases; unmatched bases: 11. The CDR3 is 17 amino acids. The CDR3 spells CASSQYTGVVNTGELFF. The CDR3 bases are TGTGCCAGCAGCCAATACACAGGGGTAGTAAACACCGGGGAGCTGTTTTTT.

This clone was seen once. The chain combines TRBV9 with TRBJ1-1; D is undetermined. From germline, CDR1 is SGDLS and CDR2 YYNGEE. Between the trimmed V and J ends, which lost 4 bases and 7 bases, there was a span of 11 bases. The CDR3 runs 12 residues. The CDR3 region has the DNA TGTGCCAGCAGCCCCGGAGGTCTTGAAGCTTTCTTT. It translates to CASSPGGLEAFF.